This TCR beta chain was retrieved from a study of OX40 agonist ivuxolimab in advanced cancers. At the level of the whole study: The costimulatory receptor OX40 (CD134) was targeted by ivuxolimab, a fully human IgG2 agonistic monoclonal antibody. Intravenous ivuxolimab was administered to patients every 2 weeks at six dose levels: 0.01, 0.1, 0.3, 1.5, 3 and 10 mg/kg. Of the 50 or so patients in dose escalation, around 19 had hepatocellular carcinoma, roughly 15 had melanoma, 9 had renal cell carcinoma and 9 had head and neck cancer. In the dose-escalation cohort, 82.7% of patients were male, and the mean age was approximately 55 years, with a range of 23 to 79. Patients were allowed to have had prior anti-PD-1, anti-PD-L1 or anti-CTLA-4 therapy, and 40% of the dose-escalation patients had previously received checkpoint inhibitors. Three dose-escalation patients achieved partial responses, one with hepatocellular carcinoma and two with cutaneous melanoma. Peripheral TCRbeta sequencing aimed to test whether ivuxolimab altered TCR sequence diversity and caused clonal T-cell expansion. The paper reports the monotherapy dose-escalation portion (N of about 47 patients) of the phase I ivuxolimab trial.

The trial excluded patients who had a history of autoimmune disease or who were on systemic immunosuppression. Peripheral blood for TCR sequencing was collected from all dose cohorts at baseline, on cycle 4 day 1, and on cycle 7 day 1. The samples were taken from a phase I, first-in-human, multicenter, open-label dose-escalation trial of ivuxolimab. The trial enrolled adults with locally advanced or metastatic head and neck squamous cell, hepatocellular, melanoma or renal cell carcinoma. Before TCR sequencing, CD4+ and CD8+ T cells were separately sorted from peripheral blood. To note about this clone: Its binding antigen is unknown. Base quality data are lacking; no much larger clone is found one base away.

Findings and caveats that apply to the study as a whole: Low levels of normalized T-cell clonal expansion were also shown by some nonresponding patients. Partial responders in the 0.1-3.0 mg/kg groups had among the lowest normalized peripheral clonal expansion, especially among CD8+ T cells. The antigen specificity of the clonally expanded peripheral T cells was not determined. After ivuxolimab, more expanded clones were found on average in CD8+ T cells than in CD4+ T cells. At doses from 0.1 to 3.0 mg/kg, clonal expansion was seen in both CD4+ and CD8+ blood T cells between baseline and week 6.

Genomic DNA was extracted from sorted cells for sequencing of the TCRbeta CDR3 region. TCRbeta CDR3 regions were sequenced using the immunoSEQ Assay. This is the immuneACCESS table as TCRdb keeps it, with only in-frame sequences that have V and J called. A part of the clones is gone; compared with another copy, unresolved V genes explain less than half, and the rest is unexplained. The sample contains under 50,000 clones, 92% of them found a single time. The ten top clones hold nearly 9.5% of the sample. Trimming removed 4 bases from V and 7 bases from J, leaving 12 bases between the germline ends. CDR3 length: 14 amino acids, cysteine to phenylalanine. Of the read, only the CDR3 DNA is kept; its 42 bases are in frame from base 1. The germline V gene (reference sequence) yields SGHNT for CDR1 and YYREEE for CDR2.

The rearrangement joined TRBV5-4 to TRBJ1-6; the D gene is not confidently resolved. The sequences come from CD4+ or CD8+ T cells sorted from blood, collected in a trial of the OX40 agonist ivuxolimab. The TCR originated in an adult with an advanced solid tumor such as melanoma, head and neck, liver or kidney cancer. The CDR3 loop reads CASSQDTENSPLHF. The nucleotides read TGTGCCAGCAGCCAAGATACGGAGAATTCACCCCTCCACTTT.